What follows are 5 T cell receptor beta chains derived from one specimen sequenced in a study of breast tumors, draining lymph nodes, adjacent tissues. The lymph nodes were axillary draining lymph nodes from breast cancer patients. TCRdb recomputed calls from the multiplex PCR reads with MiXCR, one row per CDR3 protein. The table shows approximately 100,000 distinct CDR3 sequences, with approximately 22% occurring only once. Sequenced sample: axillary lymph node tissue. These receptors were collected from a female donor with breast cancer. Some clones in this sample may be carry-over from other donors' samples.

The rearrangement joins TRBV5-1 to TRBJ1-6, with unresolved D. CDR3 length: 14 amino acids. Trimming cost V 2 bases and J 7 bases, with 10 bases left between them. The germline V gene encodes CDR1 SGHRS and CDR2 YFSETQ. The CDR3 nucleotides are TGCGCCAGCAGCTTTATGGCAGTAAATTCACCCCTCCACTTT. Its translation: CASSFMAVNSPLHF.

This clonotype was detected many times. The chain combines TRBV2 with TRBJ1-2; D is ambiguous. Germline loops: CDR1 SNHLY, CDR2 FYNNEI. This CDR3 region has 13 residues. With 6 bases removed from V and 4 bases from J, the gap between germline ends came to 12 bases. This CDR3 is CASREPGGYGYTF. The CDR3 nucleotides are TGTGCCAGCAGGGAACCGGGAGGCTATGGCTACACCTTC.

There are many counts of this clonotype. The chain carries TRBV20-1 and TRBJ2-1; TRBD2 agrees at 11 bases. This CDR3 comprises 15 residues. With 4 bases clipped from V and 7 bases from J, the junction kept 9 bases outside the gene matches. In germline, CDR1 is DFQATT, CDR2 SNEGSKA (reference sequence). The chain's CDR3 is CSAKHPGLAVNEQFF. The CDR3 DNA reads as TGCAGTGCTAAACATCCGGGACTAGCGGTAAATGAGCAGTTCTTC.

This clonotype was detected many times. V is TRBV6-6 and J is TRBJ2-1; TRBD2 matches at 11 bases. This CDR3 comprises 15 residues. Per germline, CDR1 MNHNY and CDR2 SVGAGI (reference sequence). V lost 6 bases to trimming and J lost 2 bases; unmatched junction nucleotides: 3. The CDR3 nucleotides read TGTGCCAGCAGACTTAGCGGGGGGGCCTACAATGAGCAGTTCTTC. This encodes CASRLSGGAYNEQFF.

This clonotype was counted at least ten times. The chain is built from TRBV20-1 and TRBJ2-1, with D possibly matching TRBD2 (6 bases). Germline V lookup: CDR1 DFQATT, CDR2 SNEGSKA (reference sequence). The CDR3 sequence is 15 residues long. V was clipped by 0 bases and J by 7 bases, with 16 bases between them. The CDR3 nucleotides are TGCAGTGCTAGAGATCCGGTGGGAGGACATAATGAGCAGTTCTTC. It specifies CSARDPVGGHNEQFF.